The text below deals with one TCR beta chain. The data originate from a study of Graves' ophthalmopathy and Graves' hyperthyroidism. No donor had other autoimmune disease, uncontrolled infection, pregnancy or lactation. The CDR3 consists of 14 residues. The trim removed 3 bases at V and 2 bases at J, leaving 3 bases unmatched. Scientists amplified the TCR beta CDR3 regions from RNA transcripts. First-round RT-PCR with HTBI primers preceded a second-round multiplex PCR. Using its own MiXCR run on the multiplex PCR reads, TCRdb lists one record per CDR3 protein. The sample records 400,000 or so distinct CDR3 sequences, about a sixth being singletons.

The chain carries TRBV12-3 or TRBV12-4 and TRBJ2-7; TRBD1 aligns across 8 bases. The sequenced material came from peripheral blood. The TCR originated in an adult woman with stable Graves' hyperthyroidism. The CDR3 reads CASSFPTGAYEQYF. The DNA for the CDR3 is TGTGCCAGCAGTTTTCCGACAGGGGCCTACGAGCAGTACTTC.